This T cell receptor beta chain emerged from a study of shared clonotypes between healthy human individuals. CDR1 SGHDT and CDR2 YYEEEE come from the germline V gene. Trimming took off 3 bases at V and 8 bases at J, with 12 bases between the two ends. The CDR3 contains 14 residues. Here immunoSEQ multiplex PCR was the method, and the copy in TCRdb shows in-frame clones only, minus some. The sample lists 550,000 to 650,000 clones; about 95% were seen once. CD45RO-negative CD8 cells positively selected for CCR7 made up the naive population, which excluded terminally differentiated effector memory CD45RA+ cells.

The sequenced material came from naive CD8+ T cells sorted from blood. V is TRBV5-6 and J is TRBJ1-6; D gene unclear. The receptor was derived from a woman aged 25-40 years in good health. The CDR3 sequence is CASSSRTEDSPLHF. The CDR3 nucleotides are TGTGCCAGCAGCTCACGGACGGAGGATTCACCCCTCCACTTT.